Listed below are T cell receptor beta chains from one sample, sequenced in a study of cytomegalovirus exposure and HLA in healthy donors. Clones were read by immunoSEQ multiplex PCR, and TCRdb kept only the in-frame ones, dropping some. The top ten clones hold approximately 1.2% of a sample with about 180,000 clones, around 83% of them seen once. The specimen sequenced was PBMCs. These receptors originate from a girl aged 2-15 years in good health and CMV-seropositive. CDR3s include the opening cysteine and the closing phenylalanine or tryptophan. Fields, in order: J gene, D gene, clone size, V gene, CDR3 DNA, CDR3 protein. D genes are given only for firm matches. Some rows have no size entry. The others give once, few or many, or a class for an expanded clone.

J: TRBJ1-2; D: NA; size: NA; V: TRBV5-8; DNA: TGTGCCAGCAGCTTTCGAGGCGGCTATGGCTACACCTTC; CDR3: CASSFRGGYGYTF
J: TRBJ2-5; D: NA; size: NA; V: TRBV6-1; DNA: TGTGCCAGCATAGCCGTGGCGGTAGAGACCCAGTACTTC; CDR3: CASIAVAVETQYF
J: TRBJ2-7; D: NA; size: few; V: TRBV5-1; DNA: TGCGCCAGCACCGAGGGAATACAGCAGTACTTC; CDR3: CASTEGIQQYF
J: TRBJ1-1; D: NA; size: once; V: TRBV15; DNA: TGTGCCACCAGCAGAGAAGCTTTTTATGAAGCTTTCTTT; CDR3: CATSREAFYEAFF
J: TRBJ1-2; D: NA; size: few; V: TRBV2; DNA: TGTGCCAGCAGTGAAACATATGGCTACACCTTC; CDR3: CASSETYGYTF
J: TRBJ1-5; D: TRBD1; size: NA; V: TRBV6-6; DNA: TGTGCCAGCGGTCCGAACAGGGGAGGAAGTCAGCCCCAGCATTTT; CDR3: CASGPNRGGSQPQHF
J: TRBJ2-1; D: TRBD2; size: NA; V: TRBV5-1; DNA: TGCGCCAGCAGTGGGCTAGCGGGGAATGAGCAGTTCTTC; CDR3: CASSGLAGNEQFF
J: TRBJ1-5; D: TRBD1; size: NA; V: TRBV28; DNA: TGTGCCAGCAGTGCTACAGGGGGAGGTCAGCCCCAGCATTTT; CDR3: CASSATGGGQPQHF
J: TRBJ2-7; D: TRBD1; size: NA; V: TRBV6-1; DNA: TGTGCCAGCAGTCAGGACAGGGTTGTCTACGAGCAGTACTTC; CDR3: CASSQDRVVYEQYF
J: TRBJ2-4; D: NA; size: NA; V: TRBV5-6; DNA: TGTGCCAGCAGCTCGGCAGGGGGGACGGGCAAAAACATTCAGTACTTC; CDR3: CASSSAGGTGKNIQYF
J: TRBJ1-1; D: NA; size: once; V: TRBV11-3; DNA: TGTGCCAGCAGCTCGGACTCGGGGGGCACTGAAGCTTTCTTT; CDR3: CASSSDSGGTEAFF
J: TRBJ2-7; D: TRBD1; size: once; V: TRBV5-4; DNA: TGTGCCAGCAGCCAGGACAGGGGAGCCTACGAGCAGTACTTC; CDR3: CASSQDRGAYEQYF
J: TRBJ2-1; D: NA; size: NA; V: TRBV28; DNA: TGTGCCAGCAGCTTAGGGAGCTCCTACAATGAGCAGTTCTTC; CDR3: CASSLGSSYNEQFF
J: TRBJ1-4; D: NA; size: NA; V: TRBV4-1; DNA: TGCGCCAGCAGCCAAGGAGGTGGAAATTATGAAAAACTGTTTTTT; CDR3: CASSQGGGNYEKLFF
J: TRBJ1-1; D: TRBD1; size: NA; V: TRBV12-5; DNA: TGTGCTAGTGGTTGGACGGGACAGCTGAACACTGAAGCTTTCTTT; CDR3: CASGWTGQLNTEAFF
J: TRBJ2-7; D: NA; size: NA; V: TRBV9; DNA: TGTGCCAGCAGCGTAGGGACTGGGAGCTCCTACGAGCAGTACTTC; CDR3: CASSVGTGSSYEQYF
J: TRBJ1-3; D: TRBD1; size: NA; V: TRBV11-3; DNA: TGTGCCAGCAGCTTAGGGACAGGTCCGGCCTCCGGAAACACCATATATTTT; CDR3: CASSLGTGPASGNTIYF
J: TRBJ1-5; D: NA; size: NA; V: TRBV10-1; DNA: TGCGCCAGCAGTGACGGACATTTTCAGCCCCAGCATTTT; CDR3: CASSDGHFQPQHF
J: TRBJ2-3; D: NA; size: NA; V: TRBV11-2; DNA: TGTGCCAGCAGCTTACAGGGCGGCCCAGATACGCAGTATTTT; CDR3: CASSLQGGPDTQYF
J: TRBJ2-1; D: TRBD2; size: NA; V: TRBV10-1; DNA: TGCGCCAGCAGTGAAAGGGCGGGAGCGGGCAATGAGCAGTTCTTC; CDR3: CASSERAGAGNEQFF
J: TRBJ2-1; D: TRBD2; size: once; V: TRBV5-4; DNA: TGTGCCAGCAGCCCTGCCCGACTAGCGGGTTGGAATGAGCAGTTCTTC; CDR3: CASSPARLAGWNEQFF
J: TRBJ1-4; D: NA; size: NA; V: TRBV19; DNA: TGTGCCAGTAGTATAGGTCCGGGGTTGGAGGAAAAACTGTTTTTT; CDR3: CASSIGPGLEEKLFF
J: TRBJ1-2; D: NA; size: NA; V: TRBV5-1; DNA: TGCGCCAGCAGCTTGGCTCTAGACCCCGGGGGTGGCAACTATGGCTACACCTTC; CDR3: CASSLALDPGGGNYGYTF
J: TRBJ1-1; D: NA; size: once; V: TRBV2; DNA: TGTGCCAGCAGTATCCTTATGCTACAGGGTGACCCTGAAGCTTTCTTT; CDR3: CASSILMLQGDPEAFF
J: TRBJ2-3; D: NA; size: NA; V: TRBV5-4; DNA: TGTGCCAGCAGCTTACAGGGATCTAGCACAGATACGCAGTATTTT; CDR3: CASSLQGSSTDTQYF
J: TRBJ2-7; D: NA; size: NA; V: TRBV18; DNA: TGTGCCAGCTCACCATCCGGGTTATGGTACGAGCAGTACTTC; CDR3: CASSPSGLWYEQYF
J: TRBJ2-5; D: TRBD1; size: NA; V: TRBV10-1; DNA: TGCGCCAGCAGCAAATCCGTGCCGACAGGGCTGAAGACCCAGTACTTC; CDR3: CASSKSVPTGLKTQYF
J: TRBJ2-4; D: TRBD2; size: NA; V: TRBV9; DNA: TGTGCCAGCAGCGTAGTCGAAGAGGGGGCTAGCGGGAGGATAAGGAGAGCCAAAAACATTCAGTACTTC; CDR3: CASSVVEEGASGRIRRAKNIQYF
J: TRBJ1-1; D: TRBD1; size: NA; V: TRBV28; DNA: TGTGCCAGCAGTTTTGGGGCAGGGGGCGCGTACACTGAAGCTTTCTTT; CDR3: CASSFGAGGAYTEAFF
J: TRBJ1-1; D: NA; size: NA; V: TRBV6-5; DNA: TGTGCCAGCAGTTACTCGACGCACCGGGACACAAAAGCTTTCTTT; CDR3: CASSYSTHRDTKAFF
J: TRBJ1-3; D: NA; size: NA; V: TRBV6-5; DNA: TGTGCCAGCAGCCTCGGGACACCAGGAAACACCATATATTTT; CDR3: CASSLGTPGNTIYF
J: TRBJ1-1; D: TRBD1; size: NA; V: TRBV15; DNA: TGTGCCACCAGCAGGGGACAGGGAGAGGGGAACACTGAAGCTTTCTTT; CDR3: CATSRGQGEGNTEAFF
J: TRBJ1-2; D: NA; size: once; V: TRBV5-5; DNA: TGTGCCAGCAGCCGGGACTCTAACTATGGCTACACCTTC; CDR3: CASSRDSNYGYTF
J: TRBJ1-1; D: NA; size: NA; V: TRBV10-3; DNA: TGTGCCATCAGTGAGTCATCCGCCAAAACAGGACAGAACACTGAAGCTTTCTTT; CDR3: CAISESSAKTGQNTEAFF
J: TRBJ2-3; D: NA; size: NA; V: TRBV2; DNA: TGTGCCAGCAAGGCAGGGACGCAGTATTTT; CDR3: CASKAGTQYF
J: TRBJ2-7; D: TRBD2; size: NA; V: TRBV15; DNA: TGTGCCACCAGCAGAGGTAGCGGGGCCTACGAGCAGTACTTC; CDR3: CATSRGSGAYEQYF
J: TRBJ2-1; D: NA; size: NA; V: TRBV2; DNA: TGTGCCCGGGTCCGGGACACGAGCTACAATGAGCAGTTCTTC; CDR3: CARVRDTSYNEQFF
J: TRBJ1-2; D: TRBD1; size: few; V: TRBV5-1; DNA: TGCGCCAGCAGCTTGTCGGACAGGTCACCCGGCTACACCTTC; CDR3: CASSLSDRSPGYTF
J: TRBJ2-7; D: TRBD2; size: NA; V: TRBV7-2; DNA: TGTGCCAGCAGCACGAGGACTAGCGGGGCCTACGAGCAGTACTTC; CDR3: CASSTRTSGAYEQYF
J: TRBJ2-7; D: NA; size: NA; V: TRBV7-9; DNA: TGTGCCAGCAGCCCCGGGACAACCTCGTACGAGCAGTACTTC; CDR3: CASSPGTTSYEQYF
J: TRBJ2-5; D: TRBD1; size: NA; V: TRBV7-9; DNA: TGTGCCAGCAGCCACGGACAGGCTGGTGGGGAGACCCAGTACTTC; CDR3: CASSHGQAGGETQYF
J: TRBJ2-7; D: NA; size: NA; V: TRBV2; DNA: TGTGCCAGCATGGGGGACTGGCACTTC; CDR3: CASMGDWHF
J: TRBJ1-2; D: TRBD1; size: NA; V: TRBV7-8; DNA: TGTGCCAGCAGTCCCACGGGACAGGGAAGCTATGGCTACACCTTC; CDR3: CASSPTGQGSYGYTF